Listed below are T cell receptor beta chains from one sample, sequenced in a study of control samples from healthy donors and cancer patients. Sequenced by immunoSEQ multiplex PCR; TCRdb stores in-frame clones only, minus some. Among 90,000 to 120,000 clones, around four fifths were seen once, and the ten largest hold around 6.6%. What was sequenced was blood. These TCRs come from a young man in good health. Both conserved end residues are part of each CDR3. Each record gives: J gene, D gene, V gene, clone size, CDR3 DNA, CDR3 protein. A D gene is named only where the DNA matches it firmly. Clone size appears in some rows only: once, few, many, or a class for an expanded clone.

J gene: TRBJ2-3
D gene: NA
V gene: TRBV10-1
clone size: NA
CDR3 DNA: TGCGCCAGCAGTGACGGGACCACAGATACGCAGTATTTT
CDR3 protein: CASSDGTTDTQYF

J gene: TRBJ1-2
D gene: NA
V gene: TRBV7-2
clone size: NA
CDR3 DNA: TGTGCCAGCAGCTACGGACAGTCCCGTGGCTATGGCTACACCTTC
CDR3 protein: CASSYGQSRGYGYTF

J gene: TRBJ1-2
D gene: TRBD1
V gene: TRBV9
clone size: NA
CDR3 DNA: TGTGCCAGCAGCCAGACAGGGGGCTATGGCTACACCTTC
CDR3 protein: CASSQTGGYGYTF

J gene: TRBJ1-1
D gene: NA
V gene: TRBV6-5
clone size: NA
CDR3 DNA: TGTGCCAGCACCTGGGACCTGAACACTGAAGCTTTCTTT
CDR3 protein: CASTWDLNTEAFF

J gene: TRBJ1-4
D gene: TRBD1
V gene: TRBV5-1
clone size: NA
CDR3 DNA: TGCGCCAGCAGCTTCACAGGGGCCTGGGGGGAAAAACTGTTTTTT
CDR3 protein: CASSFTGAWGEKLFF

J gene: TRBJ1-5
D gene: NA
V gene: TRBV3-1/TRBV3-2
clone size: NA
CDR3 DNA: TGTGCCAGCAGCCAAGACCCCCTCCGGACGGGAGGGGACCAGCCCCAGCATTTT
CDR3 protein: CASSQDPLRTGGDQPQHF

J gene: TRBJ2-6
D gene: NA
V gene: TRBV6-2/TRBV6-3
clone size: NA
CDR3 DNA: TGTGCCAGCAGCCACCAAGGGACTGGGGCCAACGTCCTGACTTTC
CDR3 protein: CASSHQGTGANVLTF

J gene: TRBJ1-2
D gene: TRBD1
V gene: TRBV28
clone size: NA
CDR3 DNA: TGTGCCAGCATTCTTGGGCAGGGGGGTGGTGGCTACACCTTC
CDR3 protein: CASILGQGGGGYTF

J gene: TRBJ2-5
D gene: TRBD2
V gene: TRBV6-1
clone size: NA
CDR3 DNA: TGTGCCAGCAGTGAACAGCGGGGTCCTAATCGTACCCAGTACTTC
CDR3 protein: CASSEQRGPNRTQYF

J gene: TRBJ2-5
D gene: TRBD1
V gene: TRBV7-2
clone size: few
CDR3 DNA: TGTGCCAGCAGACGACCTCGGACAGGGGAGGAAGAGACCCAGTACTTC
CDR3 protein: CASRRPRTGEEETQYF

J gene: TRBJ2-5
D gene: TRBD1
V gene: TRBV27
clone size: once
CDR3 DNA: TGTGCCAGCAGCCAAACCAGGGGGCTTCGGGAGACCCAGTACTTC
CDR3 protein: CASSQTRGLRETQYF

J gene: TRBJ1-2
D gene: NA
V gene: TRBV30
clone size: once
CDR3 DNA: TGTGCCTGGTACATCCGGGGGTATGGCTACACCTTC
CDR3 protein: CAWYIRGYGYTF

J gene: TRBJ1-2
D gene: TRBD1
V gene: TRBV3-1/TRBV3-2
clone size: NA
CDR3 DNA: TGTGCCAGCAGCCCTAGGACAGGTGATGGCTACACCTTC
CDR3 protein: CASSPRTGDGYTF

J gene: TRBJ1-2
D gene: TRBD1
V gene: TRBV5-1
clone size: NA
CDR3 DNA: TGCGCCAGCAGCCCTGGGACAGGGGATGGCTACACCTTC
CDR3 protein: CASSPGTGDGYTF

J gene: TRBJ1-5
D gene: NA
V gene: TRBV6-5
clone size: NA
CDR3 DNA: TGTGCCAGCAGGGACTCGAGGAGCAATCAGCCCCAGCATTTT
CDR3 protein: CASRDSRSNQPQHF

J gene: TRBJ2-5
D gene: NA
V gene: TRBV5-1
clone size: NA
CDR3 DNA: TGCGCCAGCAGCTTGAACAGGGGGGGAGAGACCCAGTACTTC
CDR3 protein: CASSLNRGGETQYF

J gene: TRBJ2-7
D gene: TRBD1
V gene: TRBV30
clone size: NA
CDR3 DNA: TGTGCCTGGAGGCCAGGGGCAGGGGGCCAGTACTTC
CDR3 protein: CAWRPGAGGQYF

J gene: TRBJ1-2
D gene: NA
V gene: TRBV19
clone size: NA
CDR3 DNA: TGTGCCAGTAGTATATCTGGCAGGGTCAACTATGGCTACACCTTC
CDR3 protein: CASSISGRVNYGYTF

J gene: TRBJ2-7
D gene: NA
V gene: TRBV15
clone size: NA
CDR3 DNA: TGTGCCACCAGCAGAGCTGGCAGGGCATCCGGCGAGCAGTACTTC
CDR3 protein: CATSRAGRASGEQYF

J gene: TRBJ1-2
D gene: TRBD1
V gene: TRBV3-1/TRBV3-2
clone size: NA
CDR3 DNA: TGTGCCAGCAGCGACTATGCGGGACAGGGCAGTGGCTACACCTTC
CDR3 protein: CASSDYAGQGSGYTF

J gene: TRBJ1-3
D gene: NA
V gene: TRBV6-5
clone size: few
CDR3 DNA: TGTGCCAGCGGAGGATTAAGGGACTCTGGAAACACCATATATTTT
CDR3 protein: CASGGLRDSGNTIYF

J gene: TRBJ1-3
D gene: NA
V gene: TRBV27
clone size: NA
CDR3 DNA: TGTGCCAGCAGTATACAGGGAGGTGGAAACACCATATATTTT
CDR3 protein: CASSIQGGGNTIYF

J gene: TRBJ2-3
D gene: TRBD2
V gene: TRBV15
clone size: NA
CDR3 DNA: TGTGCCACCAGCTGGACTAGCGGGGGAGGCACAGATACGCAGTATTTT
CDR3 protein: CATSWTSGGGTDTQYF

J gene: TRBJ1-5
D gene: NA
V gene: TRBV18
clone size: NA
CDR3 DNA: TGTGCCAGCTCACTTAGACTCATAGATCAGCCCCAGCATTTT
CDR3 protein: CASSLRLIDQPQHF

J gene: TRBJ1-3
D gene: NA
V gene: TRBV11-2
clone size: once
CDR3 DNA: TGTGCCAGCAGCTTAGACGGTGCCACCATATATTTT
CDR3 protein: CASSLDGATIYF

J gene: TRBJ1-5
D gene: TRBD1
V gene: TRBV6-2/TRBV6-3
clone size: NA
CDR3 DNA: TGTGCCAGCAGTTTTCGGGGACAGGGTGGGAATCAGCCCCAGCATTTT
CDR3 protein: CASSFRGQGGNQPQHF

J gene: TRBJ1-2
D gene: NA
V gene: TRBV12-3/TRBV12-4
clone size: NA
CDR3 DNA: TGTGCCAGCAGTTGGGGGGGAGGCTACACCTTC
CDR3 protein: CASSWGGGYTF

J gene: TRBJ1-2
D gene: NA
V gene: TRBV7-2
clone size: few
CDR3 DNA: TGTGCCAGCAGCTCATTGAGCTATGGCTACACCTTC
CDR3 protein: CASSSLSYGYTF

J gene: TRBJ1-1
D gene: NA
V gene: TRBV19
clone size: NA
CDR3 DNA: TGTGCCAGTAACCTGGGAGTGTTGATGAACACTGAAGCTTTCTTT
CDR3 protein: CASNLGVLMNTEAFF

J gene: TRBJ2-7
D gene: NA
V gene: TRBV6-1
clone size: NA
CDR3 DNA: TGTGCCAGCAGTGAACTTCGGGGCCAGAGCTACGAGCAGTACTTC
CDR3 protein: CASSELRGQSYEQYF

J gene: TRBJ1-4
D gene: NA
V gene: TRBV28
clone size: NA
CDR3 DNA: TGTGCCAGCAAAGACCTACGTCGGGAAAAACTGTTTTTT
CDR3 protein: CASKDLRREKLFF